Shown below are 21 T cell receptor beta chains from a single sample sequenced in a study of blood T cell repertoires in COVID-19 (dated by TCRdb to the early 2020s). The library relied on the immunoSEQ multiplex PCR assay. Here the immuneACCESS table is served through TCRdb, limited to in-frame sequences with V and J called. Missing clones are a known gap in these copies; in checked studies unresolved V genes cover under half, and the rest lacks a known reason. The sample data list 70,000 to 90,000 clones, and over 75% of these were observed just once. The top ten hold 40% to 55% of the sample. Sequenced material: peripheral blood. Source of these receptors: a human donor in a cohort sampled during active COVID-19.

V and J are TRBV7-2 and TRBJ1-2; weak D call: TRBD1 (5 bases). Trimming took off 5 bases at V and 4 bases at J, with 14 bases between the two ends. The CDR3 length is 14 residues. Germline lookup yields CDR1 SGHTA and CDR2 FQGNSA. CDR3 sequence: CASSPKGHLYGYTF. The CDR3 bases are TGTGCCAGCAGCCCGAAGGGGCACCTCTATGGCTACACCTTC.

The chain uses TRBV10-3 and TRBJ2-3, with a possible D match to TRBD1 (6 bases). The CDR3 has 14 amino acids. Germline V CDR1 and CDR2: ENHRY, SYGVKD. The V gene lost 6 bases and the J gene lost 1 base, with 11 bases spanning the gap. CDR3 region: CAIRETGGTDTQYF. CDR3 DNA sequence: TGTGCCATCAGAGAGACAGGCGGCACAGATACGCAGTATTTT.

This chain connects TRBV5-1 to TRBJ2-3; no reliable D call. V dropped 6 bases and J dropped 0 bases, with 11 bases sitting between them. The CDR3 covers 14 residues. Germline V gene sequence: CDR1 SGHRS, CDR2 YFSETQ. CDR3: CASKMAQSTDTQYF. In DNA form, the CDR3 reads TGCGCCAGCAAGATGGCACAGAGCACAGATACGCAGTATTTT.

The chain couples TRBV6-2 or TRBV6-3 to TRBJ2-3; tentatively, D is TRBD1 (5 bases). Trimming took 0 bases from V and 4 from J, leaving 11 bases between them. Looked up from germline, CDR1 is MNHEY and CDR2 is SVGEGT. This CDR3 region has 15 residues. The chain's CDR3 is CASSYSNTGPDTQYF. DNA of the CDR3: TGTGCCAGCAGTTACTCGAACACAGGTCCAGATACGCAGTATTTT.

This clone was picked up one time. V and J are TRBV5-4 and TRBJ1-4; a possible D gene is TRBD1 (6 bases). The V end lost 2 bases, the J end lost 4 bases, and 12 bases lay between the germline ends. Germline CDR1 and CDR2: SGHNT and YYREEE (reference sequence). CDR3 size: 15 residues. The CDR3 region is CASSLRTDLNEKLFF. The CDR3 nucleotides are TGTGCCAGCAGCTTACGGACAGATCTTAATGAAAAACTGTTTTTT.

CDR3 sequence (DNA): TGTGCCAGCAGTGAATCCCCTGCGACAGGGGAAGCTTTCTTT. Its protein is CASSESPATGEAFF. V is TRBV6-4 and J is TRBJ1-1; 7 positions match TRBD1. Germline lookup yields CDR1 MRHNA and CDR2 SNTAGT. After removal of 3 bases from V and 8 bases from J, the junction contained 9 bases not matched to a gene. The CDR3 is 14 residues long.

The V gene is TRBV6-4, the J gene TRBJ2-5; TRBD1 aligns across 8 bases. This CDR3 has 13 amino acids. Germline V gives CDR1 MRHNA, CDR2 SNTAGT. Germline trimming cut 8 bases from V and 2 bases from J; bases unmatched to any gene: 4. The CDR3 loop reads CASSRTGQETQYF. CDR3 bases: TGTGCCAGCTCCAGGACAGGGCAAGAGACCCAGTACTTC.

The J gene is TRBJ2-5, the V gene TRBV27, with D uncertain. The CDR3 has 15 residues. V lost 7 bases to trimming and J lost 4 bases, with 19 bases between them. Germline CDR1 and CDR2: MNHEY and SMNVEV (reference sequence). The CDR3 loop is CASTPGPNSVETQYF. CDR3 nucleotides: TGTGCCAGCACCCCTGGGCCTAACTCCGTAGAGACCCAGTACTTC.

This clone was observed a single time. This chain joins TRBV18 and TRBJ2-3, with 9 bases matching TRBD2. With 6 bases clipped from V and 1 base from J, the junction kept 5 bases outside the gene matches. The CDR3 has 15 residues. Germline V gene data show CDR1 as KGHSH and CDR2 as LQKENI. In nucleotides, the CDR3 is TGTGCCAGCTCGACCGTAGCGGGGGGCACAGATACGCAGTATTTT. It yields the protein CASSTVAGGTDTQYF.

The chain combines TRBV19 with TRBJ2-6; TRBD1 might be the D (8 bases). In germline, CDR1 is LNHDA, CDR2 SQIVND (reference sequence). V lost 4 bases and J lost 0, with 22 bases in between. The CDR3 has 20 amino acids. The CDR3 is CASSTSHRQGTISGANVLTF. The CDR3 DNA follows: TGTGCCAGTAGTACGTCCCATCGACAGGGGACTATCTCTGGGGCCAACGTCCTGACTTTC.

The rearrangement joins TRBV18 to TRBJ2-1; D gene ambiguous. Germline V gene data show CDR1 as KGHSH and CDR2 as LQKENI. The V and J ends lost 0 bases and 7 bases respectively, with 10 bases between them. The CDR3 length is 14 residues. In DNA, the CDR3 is TGTGCCAGCTCACCACCGTCCCTTTCTAATGAGCAGTTCTTC. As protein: CASSPPSLSNEQFF.

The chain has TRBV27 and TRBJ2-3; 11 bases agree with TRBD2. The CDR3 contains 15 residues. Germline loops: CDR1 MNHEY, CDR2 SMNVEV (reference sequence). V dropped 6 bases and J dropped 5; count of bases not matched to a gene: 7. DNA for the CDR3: TGTGCCAGCAGCTTTAGCGGGAGGGGATTAGATACGCAGTATTTT. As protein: CASSFSGRGLDTQYF.

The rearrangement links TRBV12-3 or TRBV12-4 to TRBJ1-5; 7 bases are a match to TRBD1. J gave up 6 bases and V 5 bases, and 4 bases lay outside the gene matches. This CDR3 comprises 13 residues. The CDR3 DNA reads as TGTGCCAGCAGTGACAGGGCTGTTCAGCCCCAGCATTTT. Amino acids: CASSDRAVQPQHF.

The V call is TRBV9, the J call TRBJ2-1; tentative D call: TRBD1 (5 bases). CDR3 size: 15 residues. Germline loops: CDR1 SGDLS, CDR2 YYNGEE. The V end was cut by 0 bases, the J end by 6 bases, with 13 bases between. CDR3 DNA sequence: TGTGCCAGCAGCGTAGAAGGGCTAAGGGGCAATGAGCAGTTCTTC. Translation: CASSVEGLRGNEQFF.

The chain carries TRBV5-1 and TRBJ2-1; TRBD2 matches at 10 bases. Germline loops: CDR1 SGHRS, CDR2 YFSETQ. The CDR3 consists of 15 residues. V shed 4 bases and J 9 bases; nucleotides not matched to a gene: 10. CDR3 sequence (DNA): TGCGCCAGCAGCCCGCCTCTAGCGGGAGTTGGTGAGCAGTTCTTC. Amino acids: CASSPPLAGVGEQFF.

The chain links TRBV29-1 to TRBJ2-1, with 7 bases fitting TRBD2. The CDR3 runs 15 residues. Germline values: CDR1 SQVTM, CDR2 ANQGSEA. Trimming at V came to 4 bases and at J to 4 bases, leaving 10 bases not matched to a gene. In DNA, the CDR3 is TGCAGCGTTGGTTGGGGAGGGCCGAGGTACAATGAGCAGTTCTTC. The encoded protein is CSVGWGGPRYNEQFF.

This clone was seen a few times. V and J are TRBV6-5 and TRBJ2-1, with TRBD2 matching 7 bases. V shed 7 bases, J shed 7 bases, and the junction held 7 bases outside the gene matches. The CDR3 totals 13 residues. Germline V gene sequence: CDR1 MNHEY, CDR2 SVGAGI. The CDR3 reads CASTGGGLNEQFF. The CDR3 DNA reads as TGTGCCAGCACCGGCGGGGGTCTAAATGAGCAGTTCTTC.

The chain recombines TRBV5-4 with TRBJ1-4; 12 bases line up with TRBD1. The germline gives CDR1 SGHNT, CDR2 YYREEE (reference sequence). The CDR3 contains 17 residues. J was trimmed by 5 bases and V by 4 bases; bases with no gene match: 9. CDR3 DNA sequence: TGTGCCAGCAGCCCGAGGGGGACAGGGGGCTTAAATGAAAAACTGTTTTTT. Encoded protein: CASSPRGTGGLNEKLFF.

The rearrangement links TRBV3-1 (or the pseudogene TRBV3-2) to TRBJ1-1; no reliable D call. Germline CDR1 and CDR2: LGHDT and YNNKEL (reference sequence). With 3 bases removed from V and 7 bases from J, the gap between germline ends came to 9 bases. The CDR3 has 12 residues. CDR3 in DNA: TGTGCCAGCAGCCACGCAACAGATGAAGCTTTCTTT. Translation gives CASSHATDEAFF.

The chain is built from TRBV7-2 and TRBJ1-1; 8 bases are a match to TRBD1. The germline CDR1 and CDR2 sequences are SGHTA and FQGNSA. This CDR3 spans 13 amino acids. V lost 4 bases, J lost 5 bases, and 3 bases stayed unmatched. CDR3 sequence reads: CASSSQGGTEAFF. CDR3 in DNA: TGTGCCAGCAGCTCACAGGGGGGAACTGAAGCTTTCTTT. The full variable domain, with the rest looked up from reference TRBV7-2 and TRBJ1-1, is GAGVSQSPSNKVTEKGKDVELRCDPISGHTALYWYRQSLGQGLEFLIYFQGNSAPDKSGLPSDRFSAERTGGSVSTLTIQRTQQEDSAVYLCASSSQGGTEAFFGQGTRLTVV.

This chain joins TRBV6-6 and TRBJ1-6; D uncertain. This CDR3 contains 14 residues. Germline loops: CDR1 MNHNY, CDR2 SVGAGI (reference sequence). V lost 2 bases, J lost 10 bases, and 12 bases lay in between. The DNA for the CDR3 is TGTGCCAGCAGTTACAGCGGAGACAACTCACCCCTCCACTTT. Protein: CASSYSGDNSPLHF.